This T cell receptor beta chain was found in a study of T cell responses to AZD1222 COVID-19 vaccine. This CDR3 is built from 16 residues. Trimming took 0 bases from V and 0 from J, leaving 9 bases between them. The V gene's germline CDR1 is MNHNS and CDR2 SASEGT. Sequencing used immunoSEQ multiplex PCR; TCRdb keeps in-frame clones, though not all of them. Among about 120,000 clones listed, over 75% were seen once. Sequenced here: peripheral blood, sampled 28 days after the second dose of the MenACWY control vaccine. The chain is built from TRBV6-1 and TRBJ1-5; no firm D call. The sequence was collected from an adult who received the MenACWY meningococcal vaccine as a control. Written as DNA, the CDR3 is TGTGCCAGCAGTGAAGCGTACAGTTATAGCAATCAGCCCCAGCATTTT. Its protein product is CASSEAYSYSNQPQHF.